This T cell receptor (beta chain) was recovered during a study of OX40 agonist ivuxolimab in advanced cancers. Study-wide context: Aged about 20 to 80 with a mean of about 60 years, they were 75% to 85% male. Overall study findings and caveats: Fewer expanded clones were found on average in CD4+ than in CD8+ T cells. In the expanded peripheral T cells, antigen specificity was never determined.

CDR3 length: 14 amino acids. The germline gives CDR1 SGHTA, CDR2 FQGNSA. The V and J ends lost 3 bases and 7 bases respectively, with 12 bases between them. The protocol was immunoSEQ multiplex PCR, while the TCRdb copy is restricted to in-frame clones and leaves out a portion. The sample has 59,000 or so clones; approximately 79% are singletons. A remark on this clone: The antigen is undetermined.

Sequences were derived from CD4+ or CD8+ T cells sorted from blood, sampled in a trial of the OX40 agonist ivuxolimab. The clonotype comes from an adult with an advanced solid tumor such as melanoma, head and neck, liver or kidney cancer. The chain recombines TRBV7-2 with TRBJ2-2; tentatively, D is TRBD1 (6 bases). CDR3 sequence (DNA): TGTGCCAGCAGCTTGGAAGGGGGAGACGGGGAGCTGTTTTTT. Protein: CASSLEGGDGELFF.